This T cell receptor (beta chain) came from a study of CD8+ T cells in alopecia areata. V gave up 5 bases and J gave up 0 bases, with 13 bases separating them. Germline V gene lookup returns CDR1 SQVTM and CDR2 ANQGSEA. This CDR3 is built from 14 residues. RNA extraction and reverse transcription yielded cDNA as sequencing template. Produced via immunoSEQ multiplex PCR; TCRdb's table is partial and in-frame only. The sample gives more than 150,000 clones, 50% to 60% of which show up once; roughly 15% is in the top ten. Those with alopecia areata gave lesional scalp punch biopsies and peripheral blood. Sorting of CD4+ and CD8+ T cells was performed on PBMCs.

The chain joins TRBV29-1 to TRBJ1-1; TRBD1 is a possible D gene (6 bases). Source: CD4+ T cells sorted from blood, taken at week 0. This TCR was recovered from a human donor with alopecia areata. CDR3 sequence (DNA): TGCAGCGTTAACGGTAGACAGGTGAACACTGAAGCTTTCTTT. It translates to CSVNGRQVNTEAFF.